These 2 T cell receptor beta chains were sequenced from one sample in a study of T cells in Graves' hyperthyroidism and ophthalmopathy. The TCR beta CDR3 regions underwent amplification using RNA transcripts as the source. First-round RT-PCR with HTBI primers amplified the TCR CDR3 region. TCRdb fed the multiplex PCR reads into MiXCR, producing one record per CDR3 protein. The sample consists of 500,000 to 650,000 distinct CDR3 sequences, about 45% of them appearing once. Input material: peripheral blood or thyroid tissue (not recorded which). The receptors were gathered from an adult woman with Graves' disease, either hyperthyroidism or ophthalmopathy (not recorded which).

This clonotype was detected many times. The rearrangement uses TRBV5-1 and TRBJ1-4; 10 bases are a match to TRBD1. The V gene end was trimmed by 0 bases and the J gene end by 5 bases; junction bases not matched to a gene: 4. Germline values: CDR1 SGHRS, CDR2 YFSETQ. CDR3 length: 16 amino acids. The CDR3 DNA reads TGCGCCAGCAGCTTGGCCCGGGACAGGGGAAATGAAAAACTGTTTTTT. Its protein product is CASSLARDRGNEKLFF.

The table lists this clonotype with many counts. The chain uses TRBV7-2 and TRBJ1-5; unclear D gene. V was shortened by 1 base and J by 2 bases, with 6 bases between the two germline ends. CDR3 size: 14 residues. Germline V gene lookup returns CDR1 SGHTA and CDR2 FQGNSA. Written as DNA, the CDR3 is TGTGCCAGCAGCTTAGGCAGCGGCAATCAGCCCCAGCATTTT. Its protein is CASSLGSGNQPQHF.